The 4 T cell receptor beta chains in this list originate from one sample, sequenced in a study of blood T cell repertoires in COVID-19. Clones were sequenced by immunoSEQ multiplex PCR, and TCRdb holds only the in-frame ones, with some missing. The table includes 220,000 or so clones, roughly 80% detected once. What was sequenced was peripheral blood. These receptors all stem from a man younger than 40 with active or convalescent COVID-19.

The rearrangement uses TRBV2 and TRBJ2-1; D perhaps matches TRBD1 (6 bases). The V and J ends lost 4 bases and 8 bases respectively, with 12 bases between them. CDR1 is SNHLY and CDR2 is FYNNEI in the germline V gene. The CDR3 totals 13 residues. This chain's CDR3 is CASSVGGAYEQFF. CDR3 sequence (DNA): TGTGCCAGCAGTGTAGGGGGAGCGTATGAGCAGTTCTTC.

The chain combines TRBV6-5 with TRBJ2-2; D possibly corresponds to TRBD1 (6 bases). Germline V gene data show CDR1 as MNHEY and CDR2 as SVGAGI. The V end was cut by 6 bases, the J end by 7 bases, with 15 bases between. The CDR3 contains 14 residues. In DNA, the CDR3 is TGTGCCAGCAGCCTTACAGGGTTGGGCGGGGAGCTGTTTTTT. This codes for CASSLTGLGGELFF.

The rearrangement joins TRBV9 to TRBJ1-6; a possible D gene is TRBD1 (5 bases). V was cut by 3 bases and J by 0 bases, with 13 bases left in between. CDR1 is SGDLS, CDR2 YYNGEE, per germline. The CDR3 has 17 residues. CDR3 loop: CASSAAGPSSYNSPLHF. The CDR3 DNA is TGTGCCAGCAGCGCTGCGGGACCGAGCTCCTATAATTCACCCCTCCACTTT. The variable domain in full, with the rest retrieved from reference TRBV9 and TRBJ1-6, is DSGVTQTPKHLITATGQRVTLRCSPRSGDLSVYWYQQSLDQGLQFLIQYYNGEERAKGNILERFSAQQFPDLHSELNLSSLELGDSALYFCASSAAGPSSYNSPLHFGNGTRLTVT.

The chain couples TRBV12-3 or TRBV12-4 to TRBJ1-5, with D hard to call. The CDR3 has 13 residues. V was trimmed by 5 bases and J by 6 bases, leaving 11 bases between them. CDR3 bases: TGTGCCAGCAGTCGGGGTGGGAGTCAGCCCCAGCATTTT. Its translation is CASSRGGSQPQHF.